The sequence of this T cell receptor (beta chain) was determined in a study of shared clonotypes between healthy human individuals. Only in-frame clones appear in the TCRdb table, and some are missing; sequencing was by immunoSEQ multiplex PCR. Here the sample spans approximately 2.5 million clones, around nine tenths being singletons. As to this clone: Other DNA sequences in this specimen translate into the identical CDR3.

Germline lookup yields CDR1 SGHNT and CDR2 YYREEE (reference sequence). This CDR3 has 15 amino acids. Trimming cost V 3 bases and J 1 base, with 12 bases left between them. The sample was naive CD4+ T cells sorted from blood. Subset described: CD45RA+ positively selected. The receptor comes from a man aged 18 to 29 in good health. V usage is TRBV5-4 and J usage is TRBJ2-3; possible D gene TRBD2, 7 bases. CDR3 DNA: TGTGCCAGCAGCTGGGGGCTAGCGGGCACAGATACGCAGTATTTT. This encodes CASSWGLAGTDTQYF.